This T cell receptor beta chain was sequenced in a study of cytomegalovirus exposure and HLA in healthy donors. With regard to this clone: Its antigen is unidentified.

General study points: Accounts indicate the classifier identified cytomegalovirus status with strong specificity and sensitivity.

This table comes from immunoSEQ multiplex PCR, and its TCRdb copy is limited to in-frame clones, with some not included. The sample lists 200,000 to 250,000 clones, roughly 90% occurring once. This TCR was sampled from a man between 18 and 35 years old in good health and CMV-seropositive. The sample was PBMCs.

The CDR3 spells CASNTRDTEAFF. The CDR3 DNA sequence: TGTGCCAGCAACACCCGAGACACTGAAGCTTTCTTT. The gene calls are TRBV2 and TRBJ1-1; D remains unclear. This CDR3 spans 12 amino acids. Trimming left V 7 bases short and J 3 bases short, with 9 bases between. Germline lookup yields CDR1 SNHLY and CDR2 FYNNEI.